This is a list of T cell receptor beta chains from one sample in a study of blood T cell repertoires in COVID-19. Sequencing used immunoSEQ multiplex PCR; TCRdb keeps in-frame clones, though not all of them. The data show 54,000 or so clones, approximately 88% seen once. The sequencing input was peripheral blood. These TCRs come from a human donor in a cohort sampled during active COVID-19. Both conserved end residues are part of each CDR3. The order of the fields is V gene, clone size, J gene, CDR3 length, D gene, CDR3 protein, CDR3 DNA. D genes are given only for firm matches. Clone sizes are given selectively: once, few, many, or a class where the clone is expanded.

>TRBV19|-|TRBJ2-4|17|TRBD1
CASSAGQGMTPKNIQYF
TGTGCCAGTAGTGCCGGACAGGGGATGACACCCAAAAACATTCAGTACTTC
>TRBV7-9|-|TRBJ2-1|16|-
CASSYARGASLNEQFF
TGTGCCAGCAGTTACGCCCGTGGGGCCTCGCTCAATGAGCAGTTCTTC
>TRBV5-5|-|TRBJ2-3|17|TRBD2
CASSYGLAGGAADTQYF
TGTGCCAGCAGCTATGGACTAGCGGGAGGTGCGGCAGATACGCAGTATTTT
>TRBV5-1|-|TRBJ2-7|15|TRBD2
CASSLSLAGAGEQYF
TGCGCCAGCAGCTTGAGTCTAGCGGGAGCCGGCGAGCAGTACTTC
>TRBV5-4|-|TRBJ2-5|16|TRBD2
CASSSISGRAGETQYF
TGTGCCAGCAGCTCGATAAGCGGGAGGGCTGGGGAGACCCAGTACTTC
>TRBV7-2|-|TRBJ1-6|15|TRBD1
CASSLDRTGSSPLHF
TGTGCCAGCAGCTTAGATAGGACAGGGTCTTCACCCCTCCACTTT
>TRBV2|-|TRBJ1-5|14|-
CASSSQGRGQPQHF
TGTGCCAGCAGTTCACAGGGTCGGGGACAGCCCCAGCATTTT
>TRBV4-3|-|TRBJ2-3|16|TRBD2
CASSRVAGGVTDTQYF
TGCGCCAGCAGCCGGGTAGCGGGGGGGGTCACAGATACGCAGTATTTT
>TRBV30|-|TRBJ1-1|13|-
CAWSVLDSTEAFF
TGTGCCTGGAGTGTATTAGACAGTACTGAAGCTTTCTTT
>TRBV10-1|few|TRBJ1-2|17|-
CASSVRFSNSSNYGYTF
TGCGCCAGCAGTGTACGGTTCTCTAACAGCTCTAACTATGGCTACACCTTC
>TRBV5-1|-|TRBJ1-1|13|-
CASSLGRNTEAFF
TGCGCCAGCAGCTTGGGCAGGAACACTGAAGCTTTCTTT
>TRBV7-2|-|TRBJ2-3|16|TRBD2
CASSSPRGGNTDTQYF
TGTGCCAGCAGCTCCCCTCGCGGGGGGAACACAGATACGCAGTATTTT
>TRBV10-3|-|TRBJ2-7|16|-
CAISEWGSGPAYEQYF
TGTGCCATCAGTGAGTGGGGGAGCGGGCCGGCCTACGAGCAGTACTTC
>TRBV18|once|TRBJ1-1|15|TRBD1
CASSPLRGLKDEAFF
TGTGCCAGCTCACCCTTGAGGGGGCTCAAGGATGAAGCTTTCTTT
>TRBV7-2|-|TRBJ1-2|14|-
CASSLAAGSYGYTF
TGTGCCAGCAGCTTAGCGGCAGGATCCTATGGCTACACCTTC
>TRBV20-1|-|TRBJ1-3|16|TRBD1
CSASNPGQGYGNTIYF
TGCAGTGCTAGTAATCCGGGACAGGGTTATGGAAACACCATATATTTT
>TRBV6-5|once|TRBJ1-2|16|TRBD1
CASSYLRTGGSYGYTF
TGTGCCAGCAGTTACCTCCGGACAGGGGGATCCTATGGCTACACCTTC
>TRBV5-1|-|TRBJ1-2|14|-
CASSFGDWGLGYTF
TGCGCCAGCAGCTTCGGGGATTGGGGATTGGGCTACACCTTC
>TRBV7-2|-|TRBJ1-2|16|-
CASSPGKRLGWDGYTF
TGTGCCAGCAGTCCAGGGAAACGGCTGGGCTGGGATGGCTACACCTTC
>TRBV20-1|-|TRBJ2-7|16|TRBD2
CSASPIRTSVPYEQYF
TGCAGTGCTAGTCCGATTAGGACTAGCGTTCCCTACGAGCAGTACTTC
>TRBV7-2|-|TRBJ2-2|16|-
CASSSRTGRGTGELFF
TGTGCCAGCAGCTCCCGGACAGGGAGGGGCACCGGGGAGCTGTTTTTT
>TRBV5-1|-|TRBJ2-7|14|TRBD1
CASSLEGAVYEQYF
TGCGCCAGCAGCTTGGAGGGGGCAGTCTACGAGCAGTACTTC
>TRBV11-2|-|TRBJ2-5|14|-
CASSGGRDQETQYF
TGTGCCAGCAGCGGAGGACGCGACCAAGAGACCCAGTACTTC
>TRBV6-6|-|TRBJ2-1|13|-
CASSLDLHNEQFF
TGTGCCAGCAGCCTAGACTTGCACAATGAGCAGTTCTTC
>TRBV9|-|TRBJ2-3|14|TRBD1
CASAAQGVRDTQYF
TGTGCCAGCGCCGCCCAGGGGGTTCGAGATACGCAGTATTTT
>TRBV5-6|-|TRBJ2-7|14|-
CASSLAYGLSEQYF
TGTGCCAGCAGCTTGGCCTACGGACTAAGCGAGCAGTACTTC
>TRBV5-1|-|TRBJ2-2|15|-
CASSETAASPGELFF
TGCGCCAGCAGCGAGACAGCCGCGAGCCCCGGGGAGCTGTTTTTT
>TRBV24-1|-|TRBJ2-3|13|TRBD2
CATATSGDATQYF
TGTGCCACCGCCACTAGCGGGGACGCTACGCAGTATTTT
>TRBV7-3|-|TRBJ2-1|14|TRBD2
CASSLGLAGDEQFF
TGTGCCAGCAGCCTTGGACTAGCGGGAGATGAGCAGTTCTTC
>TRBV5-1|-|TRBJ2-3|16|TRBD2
CASSPAPTSGTDTQYF
TGCGCCAGCAGCCCCGCCCCGACTAGCGGGACAGATACGCAGTATTTT